This TCR beta chain was recovered during a study of T cells in Graves' hyperthyroidism and ophthalmopathy. Orbital computed tomography, thyroid ultrasound, serum thyroxine and TRAb, and clinical symptoms together informed the diagnoses. The blood specimen was taken at initial hyperthyroidism diagnosis, before any ophthalmopathy symptoms. Amplified TCR beta CDR3 regions derived from RNA transcripts. The HTBI primer set was used in a first-round RT-PCR of the TCR CDR3. MiXCR was run by TCRdb on the multiplex PCR reads, yielding one entry per CDR3 protein. Of hundreds of thousands of distinct CDR3 sequences listed, 25% to 30% were seen once; the top ten hold over 25%. V lost 4 bases and J 4 bases, leaving 10 bases between the germline ends. The length of the CDR3 is 13 residues. CDR1 and CDR2 (germline): KGHSH, LQKENI. This clonotype has ten or more counts.

The TCR comes from a man in his forties or fifties with Graves' hyperthyroidism that later progressed to Graves' ophthalmopathy. The sequenced sample was blood. V gene TRBV18 combines with J gene TRBJ2-5, with a tentative D call TRBD2 (5 bases). The CDR3 DNA sequence: TGTGCCAGCTCACAGGGAGCCCCAGAGACCCAGTACTTC. Its protein product is CASSQGAPETQYF.